The T cell receptor beta chain described here comes from a study of beta chain features in type 1 diabetes. A sort by CD45RO/CCR7/CD25/CD127/CD95/CD27 yielded CD4+ naive, central memory, regulatory and stem cell-like memory cells. The whole isolated RNA underwent reverse transcription, so sequencing captured expressed TCRB transcripts. Clones were sequenced by immunoSEQ multiplex PCR, and TCRdb holds only the in-frame ones, with some missing. Of about 130,000 clones listed, nearly 9.5% are singletons. Regarding the study as a whole: Moderately but significantly shorter TCRB CDR3s were found in Type 1 diabetes patients in all four CD4+ subsets.

This clone was found a few times. Its specificity is not known. Sequencing used central memory CD4+ T cells from blood. This receptor was taken from a young man in good health.

Here the CDR3 reads CASSQGGVVKQQYF. The CDR3 DNA follows: TGTGCCAGCAGTCAAGGGGGTGTAGTCAAGCAGCAGTACTTC. V gene TRBV7-2 combines with J gene TRBJ2-7; D possibly corresponds to TRBD1 (6 bases). The CDR3 is 14 residues long. V lost 6 bases to trimming and J lost 8 bases, with 20 bases between them. Germline V gene sequence: CDR1 SGHTA, CDR2 FQGNSA.